This T cell receptor beta chain was found in a study of tumor-infiltrating lymphocytes in primary liver carcinoma. Study information: Patients included men and women of 30 to 69 years.

In germline, CDR1 is SQVTM, CDR2 ANQGSEA. The CDR3 has 13 residues. Using a constant-region primer together with ProtoScript II reverse transcriptase, TCR beta cDNA was made from around 500 ng of total RNA. Amplification in three nested multiplex PCR rounds with slightly modified ARM-PCR gave rise to TCR beta libraries. The first two PCR rounds used TRBV1-TRBV30 forward primers with a C-beta reverse primer, about 10 cycles each. Via MiXCR, TCRdb re-called the multiplex PCR reads, giving one row per CDR3 protein. The sample records roughly 80,000 distinct CDR3 sequences, around 70% being singletons. The tissue used was unsorted bulk material of about 20-33 mg. RNA and DNA were co-extracted from it with the AllPrep DNA/RNA mini kit. Surgical resection treated primary liver carcinoma in the patients. To note about this clonotype: Its ends do not fully match the called genes, so a read error is possible.

The sequenced sample consisted of liver tumor tissue from sampling region 1. Subset reported: tumor region T1, superior pole. This receptor was obtained from a man aged 35 to 55 with primary liver carcinoma and hepatitis B virus infection. The V call is TRBV29-1, the J call TRBJ2-7, with D possibly matching TRBD1 (6 bases). The CDR3 DNA is TGCATCGTTATACTACAGGGAGAGAACGAGCAGTACTTC. Amino acids: CIVILQGENEQYF.